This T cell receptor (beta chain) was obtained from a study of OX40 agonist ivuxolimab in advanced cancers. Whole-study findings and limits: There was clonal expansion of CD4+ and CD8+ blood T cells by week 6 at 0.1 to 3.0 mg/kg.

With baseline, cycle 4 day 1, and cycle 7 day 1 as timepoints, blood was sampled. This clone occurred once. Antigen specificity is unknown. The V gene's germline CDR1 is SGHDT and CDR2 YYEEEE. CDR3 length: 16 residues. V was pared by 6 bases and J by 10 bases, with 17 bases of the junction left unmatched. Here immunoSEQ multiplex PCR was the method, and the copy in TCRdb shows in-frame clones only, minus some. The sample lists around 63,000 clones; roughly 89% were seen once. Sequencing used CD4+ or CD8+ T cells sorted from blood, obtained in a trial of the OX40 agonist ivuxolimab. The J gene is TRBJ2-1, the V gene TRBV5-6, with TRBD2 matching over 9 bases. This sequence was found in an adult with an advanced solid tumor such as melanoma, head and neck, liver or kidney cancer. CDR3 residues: CASTLLSRGGLREQFF. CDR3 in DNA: TGTGCCAGCACCCTTCTTTCGCGGGGGGGCTTGAGGGAGCAGTTCTTC.